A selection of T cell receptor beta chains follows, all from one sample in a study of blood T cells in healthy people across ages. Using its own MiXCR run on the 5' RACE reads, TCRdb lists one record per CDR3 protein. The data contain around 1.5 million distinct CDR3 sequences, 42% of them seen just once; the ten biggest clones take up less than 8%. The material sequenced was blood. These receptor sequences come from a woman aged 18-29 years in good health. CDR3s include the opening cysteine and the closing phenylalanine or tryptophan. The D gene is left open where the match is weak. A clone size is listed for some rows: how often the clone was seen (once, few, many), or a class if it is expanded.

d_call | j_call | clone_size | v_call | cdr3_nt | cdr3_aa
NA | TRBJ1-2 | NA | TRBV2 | TGTGCCAGCTACAGGGCCCGTTCTAACTATGGCTACACCTTC | CASYRARSNYGYTF
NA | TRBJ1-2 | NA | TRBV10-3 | TGTGCCATTGGCGCAGGGGACCATGGCTACACCTTC | CAIGAGDHGYTF
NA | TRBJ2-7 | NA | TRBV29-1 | TGCAGCGTTGATGGGGGCTTCGGCGACGAGCAGTACTTC | CSVDGGFGDEQYF
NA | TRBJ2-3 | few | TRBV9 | TGTGCCAGCAACGACCCGACTAGGGACGCAGATACGCAGTATTTT | CASNDPTRDADTQYF
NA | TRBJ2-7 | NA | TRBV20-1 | TGCAGTGCTAGTGTGGACAGTGCCTACGAGCAGTACTTC | CSASVDSAYEQYF
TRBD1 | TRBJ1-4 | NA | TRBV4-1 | TGCGCCAGCAGCCAAGAAGAGGCAGGGGGTCTTGAGGAAAAACTGTTTTTT | CASSQEEAGGLEEKLFF
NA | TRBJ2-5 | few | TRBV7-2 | TGTGCCAGCAGCTTAGAGAGGCATGGGCGGTACCTGGGAGAGACCCAGTACTTC | CASSLERHGRYLGETQYF
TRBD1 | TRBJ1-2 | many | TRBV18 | TGTGCCAGCAGTCCGACAGGGGGCTATGGCTACACCTTC | CASSPTGGYGYTF
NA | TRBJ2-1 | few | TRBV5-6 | TGTGCCAGCAGCCCCTTCTCCGGAGAGCAGTTCTTC | CASSPFSGEQFF
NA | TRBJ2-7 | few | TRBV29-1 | TGCAGCGTTCGCCCAGGGGGGAATACCTACGAGCAGTACTTC | CSVRPGGNTYEQYF
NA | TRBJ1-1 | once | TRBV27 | TGTGCCAGCAGTTTTGGTCTTACGATGAACACTGAAGCTTTCTTT | CASSFGLTMNTEAFF
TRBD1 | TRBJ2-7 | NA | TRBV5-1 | TGCGCCGGCAGCAACAAACCGGGACAGGGGGCGCTTGAGCAGTACTTC | CAGSNKPGQGALEQYF
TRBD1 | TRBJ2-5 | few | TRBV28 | TGTGCCAGCAGTTCGATCTCGGCAGGGGGCGAGACCCAGTACTTC | CASSSISAGGETQYF
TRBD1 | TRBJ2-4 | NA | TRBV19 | TGTGCCAGTAGTAGCAAGACCGGGACAGGGAATGTAGCCAAAAACATTCAGTACTTC | CASSSKTGTGNVAKNIQYF
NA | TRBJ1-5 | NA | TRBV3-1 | TGTGCCAGCAGCCAGGGGTGGAATCAGCCCCAGCATTTT | CASSQGWNQPQHF
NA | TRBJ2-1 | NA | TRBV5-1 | TGCGCCAGCAGCGATCGACAAACGTACAATGAGCAGTTCTTC | CASSDRQTYNEQFF
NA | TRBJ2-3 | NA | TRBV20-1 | TGCAGTTGCTTGAAGGTACTAGCAGCGATTTCAGATACGCAGTATTTT | CSCLKVLAAISDTQYF
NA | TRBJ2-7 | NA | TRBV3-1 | TGTGCCAGCAGCCAAACAACCGATACACCCTACGAGCAGTACTTC | CASSQTTDTPYEQYF
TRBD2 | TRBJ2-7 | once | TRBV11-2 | TGTGCCAGCCGAGACCCGGGAGGGCCCTACGAGCAGTACTTC | CASRDPGGPYEQYF
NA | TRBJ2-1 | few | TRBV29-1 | TGCAGCGTCTCGAGATACAATGAGCAGTTCTTC | CSVSRYNEQFF
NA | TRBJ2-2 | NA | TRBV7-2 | TGTGCCACCACGTGGAACACCGGGGAGCTGTTTTTT | CATTWNTGELFF
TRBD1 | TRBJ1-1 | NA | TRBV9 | TGTGCCAGCAGCGTAGGGGACAGCGTGAACACTGAAGCTTTCTTT | CASSVGDSVNTEAFF
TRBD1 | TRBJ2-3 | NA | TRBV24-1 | TGTGCCACCAGTGATTTGCGTCCAGGGGGCTCGGGAGATACGCAGTATTTT | CATSDLRPGGSGDTQYF
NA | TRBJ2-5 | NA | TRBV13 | TGTGCCAGCAGCCCAACTGAGGCGGGGGCCCGAGCGACCCAGTACTTC | CASSPTEAGARATQYF
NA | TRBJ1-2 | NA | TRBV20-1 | TGCAGTGCTAGAGATCCCCCCGCTGGGCGGTGGGATGGCTACACCTTC | CSARDPPAGRWDGYTF
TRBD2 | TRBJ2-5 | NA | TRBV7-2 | TGTGCCAGCAGCTTAGTTTCCGCTAGCGGCCAAGAGACCCAGTACTTC | CASSLVSASGQETQYF
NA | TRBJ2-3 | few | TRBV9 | TGTGCCAGCAGCGTTACAGGGATTAGGGACGGAGATACGCAGTATTTT | CASSVTGIRDGDTQYF
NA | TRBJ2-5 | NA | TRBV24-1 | TGTGCCACCAGTGATTCGAAGGGCCGGGGGGAGACCCAGTACTTC | CATSDSKGRGETQYF
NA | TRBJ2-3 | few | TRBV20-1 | TGCAGTGCCCGCGGCGTGGATACGCAGTATTTT | CSARGVDTQYF
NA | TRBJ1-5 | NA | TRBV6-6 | TGTGCCAGCAGTACCAGTAGCAATCAGCCCCAGCATTTT | CASSTSSNQPQHF
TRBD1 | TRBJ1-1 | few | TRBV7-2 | TGTGCCAGCAGCTTAGGACAGGGGGAGGGCACTGAAGCTTTCTTT | CASSLGQGEGTEAFF
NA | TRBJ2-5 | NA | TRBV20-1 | TGCAGTGCTAGTCCCTGGGCCAGTGCGGGACAAGGGACCCAGTACTTC | CSASPWASAGQGTQYF
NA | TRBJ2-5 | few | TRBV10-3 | TGTGCCATCAGTGAGTCGGCTGGACGGGGCCAAGAGACCCAGTACTTC | CAISESAGRGQETQYF
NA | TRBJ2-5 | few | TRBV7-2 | TGTGCCAGCAGCCGTTCGTCGGGAGAGACCCAGTACTTC | CASSRSSGETQYF
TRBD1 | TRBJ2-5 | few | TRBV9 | TGTGCCAGCAGCCCTCAGACAGGGGGCTATGAGCAGTACTTC | CASSPQTGGYEQYF
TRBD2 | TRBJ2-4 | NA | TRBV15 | TGTGCCACCAGCAGAGCCCCGGAGGCTAGCGGGAGGGCCCTCGGAAAAAACATTCAGTACTTC | CATSRAPEASGRALGKNIQYF
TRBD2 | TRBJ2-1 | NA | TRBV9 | TGTGCCAGCAGCGTTAGGGCGGGAGCTAAGGGTGAGCAGTTCTTC | CASSVRAGAKGEQFF
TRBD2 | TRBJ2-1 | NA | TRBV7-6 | TGTGCCAGCAGCTTCCCGGGGGAAGGACTAGCGGGAGGCCCTCGGAGCTCCTACAATGAGCAGTTCTTC | CASSFPGEGLAGGPRSSYNEQFF
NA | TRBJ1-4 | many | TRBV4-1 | TGCGCCAGCAGCCCCCGATTCAATGAAAAACTGTTTTTT | CASSPRFNEKLFF
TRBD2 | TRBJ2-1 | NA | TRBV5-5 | TGTGCCAGCAGCTTGGGGGGACTAGCGTCCGTCAATGAGCAGTTCTTC | CASSLGGLASVNEQFF
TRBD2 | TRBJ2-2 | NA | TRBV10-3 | TGTGCCATCAGTGGGGGAGCGGGAACGAACACCGGGGAGCTGTTTTTT | CAISGGAGTNTGELFF
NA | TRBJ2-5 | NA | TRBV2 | TGTGCCAGCAGTGAGATGGGGCCACCCCACAATGAGCAGTACTTC | CASSEMGPPHNEQYF
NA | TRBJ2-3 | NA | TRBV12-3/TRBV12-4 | TGTGCCAGCAGTTTCCCCCGGGGGGCTTCGAAAGATACGCAGTATTTT | CASSFPRGASKDTQYF
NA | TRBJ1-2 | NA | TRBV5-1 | TGCGCCAACAGCTTGGTGGGGACGGCCCATGGCTACACCTTC | CANSLVGTAHGYTF
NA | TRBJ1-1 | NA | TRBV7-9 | TGTGCCAGCAGCTCAACCGTACAGGGACCTGGAGCTTTCTTT | CASSSTVQGPGAFF
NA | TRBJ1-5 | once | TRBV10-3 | TGTGCCATCAGTGAGTCCCCAGGAGGGGGCAATCAGCCCCAGCATTTT | CAISESPGGGNQPQHF